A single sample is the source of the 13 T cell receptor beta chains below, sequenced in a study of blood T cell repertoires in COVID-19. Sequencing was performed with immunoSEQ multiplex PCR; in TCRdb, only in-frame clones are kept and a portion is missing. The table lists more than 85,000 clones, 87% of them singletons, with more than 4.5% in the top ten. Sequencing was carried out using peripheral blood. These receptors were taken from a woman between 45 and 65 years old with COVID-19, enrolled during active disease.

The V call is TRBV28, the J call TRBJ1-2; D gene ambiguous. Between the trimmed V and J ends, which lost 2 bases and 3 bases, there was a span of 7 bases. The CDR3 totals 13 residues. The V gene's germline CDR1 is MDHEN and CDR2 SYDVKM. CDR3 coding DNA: TGTGCCAGCAGTTTAGGGCACGACTATGGCTACACCTTC. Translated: CASSLGHDYGYTF.

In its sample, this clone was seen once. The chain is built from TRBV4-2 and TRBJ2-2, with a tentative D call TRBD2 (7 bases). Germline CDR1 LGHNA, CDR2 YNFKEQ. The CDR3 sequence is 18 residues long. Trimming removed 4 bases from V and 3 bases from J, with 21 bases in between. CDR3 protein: CASSPRSWAGADTGELFF. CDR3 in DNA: TGTGCCAGCAGCCCCCGCTCCTGGGCGGGGGCCGACACCGGGGAGCTGTTTTTT.

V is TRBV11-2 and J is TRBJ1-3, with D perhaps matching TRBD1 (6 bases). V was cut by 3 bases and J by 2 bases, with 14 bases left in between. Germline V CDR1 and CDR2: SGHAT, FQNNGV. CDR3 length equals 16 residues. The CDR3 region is CASSLVEDSPGNTIYF. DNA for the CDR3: TGTGCCAGCAGCTTGGTCGAGGACAGCCCTGGAAACACCATATATTTT.

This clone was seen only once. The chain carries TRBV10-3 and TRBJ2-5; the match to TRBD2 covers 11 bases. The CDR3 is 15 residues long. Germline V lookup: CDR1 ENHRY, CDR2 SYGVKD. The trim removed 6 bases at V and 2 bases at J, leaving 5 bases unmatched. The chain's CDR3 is CAIRASGGPQETQYF. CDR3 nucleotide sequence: TGTGCCATCAGGGCTAGCGGGGGGCCACAAGAGACCCAGTACTTC.

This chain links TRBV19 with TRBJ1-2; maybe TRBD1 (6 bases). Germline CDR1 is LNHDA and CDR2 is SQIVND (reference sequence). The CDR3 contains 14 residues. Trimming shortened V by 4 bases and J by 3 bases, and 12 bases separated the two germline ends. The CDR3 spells CASSKGRGDYGYTF. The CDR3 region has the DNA TGTGCCAGTAGTAAGGGCAGGGGAGACTATGGCTACACCTTC. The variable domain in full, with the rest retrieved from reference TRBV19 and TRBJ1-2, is DGGITQSPKYLFRKEGQNVTLSCEQNLNHDAMYWYRQDPGQGLRLIYYSQIVNDFQKGDIAEGYSVSREKKESFPLTVTSAQKNPTAFYLCASSKGRGDYGYTFGSGTRLTVV.

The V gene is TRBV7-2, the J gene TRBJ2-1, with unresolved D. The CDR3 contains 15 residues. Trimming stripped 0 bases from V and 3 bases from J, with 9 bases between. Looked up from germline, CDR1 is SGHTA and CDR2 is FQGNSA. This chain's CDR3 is CASSLASSHYNEQFF. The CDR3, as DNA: TGTGCCAGCAGCTTAGCAAGCTCCCACTACAATGAGCAGTTCTTC.

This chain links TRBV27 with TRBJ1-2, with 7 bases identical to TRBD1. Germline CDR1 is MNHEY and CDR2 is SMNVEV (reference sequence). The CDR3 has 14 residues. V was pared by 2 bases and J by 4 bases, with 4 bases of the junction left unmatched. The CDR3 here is CASSLQGGFYGYTF. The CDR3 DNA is TGTGCCAGCAGTTTACAAGGGGGCTTCTATGGCTACACCTTC.

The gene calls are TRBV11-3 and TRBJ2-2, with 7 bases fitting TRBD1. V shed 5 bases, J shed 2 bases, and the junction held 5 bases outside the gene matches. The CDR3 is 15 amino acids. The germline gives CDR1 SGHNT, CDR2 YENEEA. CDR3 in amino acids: CASSPGTDNTGELFF. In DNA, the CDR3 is TGTGCCAGCAGCCCCGGGACAGATAACACCGGGGAGCTGTTTTTT.

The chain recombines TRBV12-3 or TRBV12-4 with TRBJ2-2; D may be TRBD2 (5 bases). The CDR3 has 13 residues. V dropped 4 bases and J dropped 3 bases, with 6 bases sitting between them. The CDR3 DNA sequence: TGTGCCAGCAGTTCCGGGGACACCGGGGAGCTGTTTTTT. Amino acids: CASSSGDTGELFF.

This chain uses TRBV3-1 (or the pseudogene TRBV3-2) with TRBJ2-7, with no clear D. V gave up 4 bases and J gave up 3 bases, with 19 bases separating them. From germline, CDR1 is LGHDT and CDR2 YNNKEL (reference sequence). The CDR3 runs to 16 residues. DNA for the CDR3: TGTGCCAGCAGCCGCAACCCCAAACAACCTTTCTACGAGCAGTACTTC. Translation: CASSRNPKQPFYEQYF.

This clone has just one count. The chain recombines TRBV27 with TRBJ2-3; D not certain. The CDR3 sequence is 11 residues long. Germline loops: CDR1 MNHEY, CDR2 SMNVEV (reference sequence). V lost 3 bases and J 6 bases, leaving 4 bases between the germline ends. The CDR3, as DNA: TGTGCCAGCAGTTTCGGGGATACGCAGTATTTT. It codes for CASSFGDTQYF.

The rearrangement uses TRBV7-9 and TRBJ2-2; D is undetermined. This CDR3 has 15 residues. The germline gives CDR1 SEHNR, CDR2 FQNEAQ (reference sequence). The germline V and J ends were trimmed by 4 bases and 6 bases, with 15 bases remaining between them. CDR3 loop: CASSSPRFTPGELFF. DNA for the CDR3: TGTGCCAGCAGCTCGCCCAGGTTCACCCCCGGGGAGCTGTTTTTT.

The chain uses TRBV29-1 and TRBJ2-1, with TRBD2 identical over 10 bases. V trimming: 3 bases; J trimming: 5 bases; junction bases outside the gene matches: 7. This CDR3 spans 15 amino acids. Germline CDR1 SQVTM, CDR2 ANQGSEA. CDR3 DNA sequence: TGCAGCGTTGATATGGGACTAGCGACGAACAATGAGCAGTTCTTC. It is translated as CSVDMGLATNNEQFF.